The rows below give T cell receptor beta chains drawn from one sample of a study of T cell repertoires in ileal Crohn's disease. Only in-frame clones appear in the TCRdb table, and some are missing; sequencing was by immunoSEQ multiplex PCR. The sample consists of about 17,000 clones, just over 70% of them appearing once. The sample consisted of ileal tissue. The receptors were sampled from an adult with Crohn's disease. The CDR3 runs from the conserved cysteine through the conserved F or W. A D gene is named only where the DNA matches it firmly. Not every row has a clone size; where given, it reads once, few, many or a size class.

D: NA
J: TRBJ2-4
size: NA
V: TRBV11-3
CDR3: CASSSYTGSKNIQYF
DNA: TGTGCCAGCAGCTCGTATACAGGGTCCAAAAACATTCAGTACTTC

D: TRBD2
J: TRBJ2-5
size: NA
V: TRBV7-9
CDR3: CASSPGTSAQETQYF
DNA: TGTGCCAGCAGTCCCGGGACTAGCGCCCAAGAGACCCAGTACTTC

D: TRBD1
J: TRBJ2-1
size: few
V: TRBV27
CDR3: CASGTGLFVWDEQFF
DNA: TGTGCCAGCGGGACAGGACTATTCGTGTGGGATGAGCAGTTCTTC

D: TRBD1
J: TRBJ2-2
size: NA
V: TRBV10-3
CDR3: CAISESGNGQVTGELFF
DNA: TGTGCCATCAGTGAGTCAGGGAACGGACAGGTCACCGGGGAGCTGTTTTTT

D: TRBD2
J: TRBJ2-5
size: NA
V: TRBV7-9
CDR3: CASSDYRDAGGRETQYF
DNA: TGTGCCAGCAGCGACTATCGTGATGCGGGGGGGCGAGAGACCCAGTACTTC

D: NA
J: TRBJ1-2
size: NA
V: TRBV27
CDR3: CASSQTPYYGYTF
DNA: TGTGCCAGCAGTCAGACACCTTACTATGGCTACACCTTC

D: TRBD1
J: TRBJ1-1
size: NA
V: TRBV30
CDR3: CAWRTRTGAMNTEAFF
DNA: TGTGCCTGGAGGACCCGGACAGGGGCAATGAACACTGAAGCTTTCTTT

D: NA
J: TRBJ1-2
size: NA
V: TRBV29-1
CDR3: CSVSQGVLPSTF
DNA: TGCAGCGTCTCTCAGGGCGTGCTGCCGTCCACCTTC

D: TRBD1
J: TRBJ1-1
size: NA
V: TRBV5-5
CDR3: CASSLEFGTGRTEAFF
DNA: TGTGCCAGCAGCTTGGAATTCGGGACAGGAAGGACTGAAGCTTTCTTT

D: NA
J: TRBJ2-3
size: NA
V: TRBV4-2
CDR3: CASSQVLSREADTQYF
DNA: TGTGCCAGCAGCCAGGTCCTCAGCAGGGAAGCGGATACGCAGTATTTT

D: TRBD1
J: TRBJ2-7
size: NA
V: TRBV6-1
CDR3: CASTGQVSYEQYF
DNA: TGTGCCAGCACCGGACAGGTCTCCTACGAGCAGTACTTC

D: TRBD1
J: TRBJ2-2
size: NA
V: TRBV27
CDR3: CASADWQGANTGELFF
DNA: TGTGCCAGCGCCGACTGGCAGGGGGCTAACACCGGGGAGCTGTTTTTT

D: TRBD1
J: TRBJ1-2
size: NA
V: TRBV10-3
CDR3: CAISGGRGDGYTF
DNA: TGTGCCATCAGTGGTGGCAGGGGGGATGGCTACACCTTC

D: TRBD1
J: TRBJ1-4
size: few
V: TRBV18
CDR3: CASSATGLKNEKLFF
DNA: TGTGCCAGCTCGGCGACAGGGCTCAAGAATGAAAAACTGTTTTTT

D: NA
J: TRBJ1-6
size: NA
V: TRBV18
CDR3: CASSPLPGYTNNSPLHF
DNA: TGTGCCAGCTCACCTCTCCCAGGGTATACGAATAATTCACCCCTCCACTTT

D: TRBD1
J: TRBJ1-2
size: NA
V: TRBV19
CDR3: CASSTPRDSNYGYTF
DNA: TGTGCCAGTAGTACCCCACGGGACAGCAACTATGGCTACACCTTC

D: TRBD1
J: TRBJ2-5
size: NA
V: TRBV5-4
CDR3: CASSARDSGSTQYF
DNA: TGTGCCAGCAGCGCCAGGGACAGTGGGAGTACCCAGTACTTC

D: TRBD2
J: TRBJ2-3
size: few
V: TRBV19
CDR3: CASSTGLAATDTQYF
DNA: TGTGCCAGTAGCACCGGACTAGCAGCAACAGATACGCAGTATTTT

D: NA
J: TRBJ2-3
size: NA
V: TRBV9
CDR3: CASSTKRLATTDTQYF
DNA: TGTGCCAGCAGCACCAAACGTCTAGCGACCACAGATACGCAGTATTTT

D: NA
J: TRBJ1-3
size: few
V: TRBV2
CDR3: CASSADQGPGNTIYF
DNA: TGTGCCAGCAGTGCCGACCAGGGGCCTGGAAACACCATATATTTT

D: NA
J: TRBJ1-1
size: NA
V: TRBV6-5
CDR3: CASSYRGTLTEAFF
DNA: TGTGCCAGCAGTTACAGGGGCACCCTTACTGAAGCTTTCTTT

D: NA
J: TRBJ2-3
size: NA
V: TRBV30
CDR3: CAWSVVGGGARNTQYF
DNA: TGTGCCTGGAGTGTGGTTGGAGGGGGGGCAAGAAATACGCAGTATTTT

D: TRBD1
J: TRBJ1-5
size: NA
V: TRBV11-3
CDR3: CASSPTGQGNQPQHF
DNA: TGTGCCAGCAGCCCAACGGGACAGGGGAATCAGCCCCAGCATTTT

D: NA
J: TRBJ1-6
size: NA
V: TRBV4-1
CDR3: CASSQDRRGTDNSPLHF
DNA: TGCGCCAGCAGCCAAGACAGGAGGGGTACCGATAATTCACCCCTCCACTTT

D: NA
J: TRBJ2-2
size: NA
V: TRBV30
CDR3: CAWSVGGLHTGELFF
DNA: TGTGCCTGGAGTGTAGGTGGACTCCACACCGGGGAGCTGTTTTTT

D: TRBD1
J: TRBJ1-1
size: NA
V: TRBV30
CDR3: CAWRDRANTEAFF
DNA: TGTGCCTGGCGGGACAGAGCGAACACTGAAGCTTTCTTT

D: TRBD2
J: TRBJ2-3
size: NA
V: TRBV18
CDR3: CASSQASGRADTQYF
DNA: TGTGCCAGCTCACAGGCTAGCGGGAGAGCAGATACGCAGTATTTT

D: NA
J: TRBJ2-2
size: NA
V: TRBV7-9
CDR3: CASRTSMAGELFF
DNA: TGTGCCAGCAGGACTTCGATGGCCGGGGAGCTGTTTTTT

D: NA
J: TRBJ2-7
size: NA
V: TRBV2
CDR3: CASSSTHSYEQYF
DNA: TGTGCCAGCAGCTCGACACACTCCTACGAGCAGTACTTC

D: TRBD1
J: TRBJ1-4
size: few
V: TRBV18
CDR3: CASWGQGQEKLFF
DNA: TGTGCCAGCTGGGGACAGGGACAGGAAAAACTGTTTTTT

D: NA
J: TRBJ2-2
size: NA
V: TRBV9
CDR3: CASSAYGGNPGELFF
DNA: TGTGCCAGCAGCGCCTATGGAGGGAATCCCGGGGAGCTGTTTTTT

D: TRBD2
J: TRBJ2-7
size: once
V: TRBV9
CDR3: CASSAQSSGDYEQYF
DNA: TGTGCCAGCAGCGCACAGTCTAGCGGGGATTACGAGCAGTACTTC

D: TRBD1
J: TRBJ2-6
size: NA
V: TRBV2
CDR3: CASSKSGGLGVTRANVLTF
DNA: TGTGCCAGCAGTAAATCAGGGGGCTTAGGGGTAACTCGGGCCAACGTCCTGACTTTC

D: TRBD1
J: TRBJ2-7
size: NA
V: TRBV15
CDR3: CATSRDRVGGDRGTYEQYF
DNA: TGTGCCACCAGCAGAGATCGAGTGGGCGGGGACAGGGGAACCTACGAGCAGTACTTC

D: NA
J: TRBJ1-2
size: few
V: TRBV5-8
CDR3: CASSFSSQGINYGYTF
DNA: TGTGCCAGCAGCTTCAGTAGCCAGGGGATTAACTATGGCTACACCTTC

D: TRBD2
J: TRBJ2-7
size: NA
V: TRBV6-1
CDR3: CASRTSGGLYEQYF
DNA: TGTGCCAGCCGCACTAGCGGGGGTCTCTACGAGCAGTACTTC

D: NA
J: TRBJ1-4
size: NA
V: TRBV2
CDR3: CASRVDRFGEKLFF
DNA: TGTGCCAGCAGAGTCGACAGGTTTGGGGAAAAACTGTTTTTT

D: NA
J: TRBJ1-1
size: NA
V: TRBV10-2
CDR3: CASSIRDMNTEAFF
DNA: TGCGCCAGCAGTATCAGGGACATGAACACTGAAGCTTTCTTT

D: TRBD1
J: TRBJ1-2
size: NA
V: TRBV5-4
CDR3: CASSPGQASFGYTF
DNA: TGTGCCAGCAGCCCGGGACAGGCCTCCTTTGGCTACACCTTC